This T cell receptor (beta chain) is drawn from a study of T cell repertoires in cytomegalovirus infection. Study-wide background: Shared public TCR beta signatures pointed to both CMV infection and a matching HLA type. Notes on the study in general: Adding up the frequency of public TCR beta families identified people who carried CMV plus the relevant HLA. HLA-C-restricted TCR beta clonotypes specific for CMV led the ex vivo response.

At least ten counts were recorded for this clonotype. Its antigen remains unknown. Germline loops: CDR1 LGHNA, CDR2 YNFKEQ. Trimming removed 3 bases from V and 2 bases from J; junction bases left unmatched: 4. The CDR3 loop spans 16 amino acids. From the reads, TCRdb called clonotypes with MiXCR, one entry per CDR3 protein. The top ten clones hold approximately 2.3% of a sample with hundreds of thousands of distinct CDR3 sequences, about 9.2% of them seen once. The rearrangement links TRBV4-2 to TRBJ1-6, with 7 bases that match TRBD1. The sample was PBMCs. The source of this sequence is a human donor in good health (CMV status not recorded). Some clones in this sample may be carry-over from other donors' samples. Here the CDR3 reads CASSQSGQTYNSPLHF. CDR3 in DNA: TGTGCCAGCAGCCAGTCGGGACAGACCTATAATTCACCCCTCCACTTT.